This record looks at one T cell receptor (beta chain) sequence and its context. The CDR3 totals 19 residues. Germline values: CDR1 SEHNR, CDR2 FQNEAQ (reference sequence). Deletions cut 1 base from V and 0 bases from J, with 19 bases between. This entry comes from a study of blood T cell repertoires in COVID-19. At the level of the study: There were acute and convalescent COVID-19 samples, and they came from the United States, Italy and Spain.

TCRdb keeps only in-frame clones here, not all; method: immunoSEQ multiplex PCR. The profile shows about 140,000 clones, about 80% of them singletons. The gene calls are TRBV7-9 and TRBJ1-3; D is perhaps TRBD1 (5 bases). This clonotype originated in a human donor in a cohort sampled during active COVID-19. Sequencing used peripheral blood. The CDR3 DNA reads TGTGCCAGCAGCTTAGGCTGGGGGACTGCAGCAGACTCTGGAAACACCATATATTTT. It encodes CASSLGWGTAADSGNTIYF.